This T cell receptor beta chain originates from a study of blood T cell repertoires in COVID-19. Study-wide background: The United States, Italy and Spain were the sources of the acute and convalescent COVID-19 samples.

Germline CDR1 reads MDHEN; CDR2 reads SYDVKM. V lost 5 bases and J 1 base, leaving 8 bases between the germline ends. CDR3 length: 13 amino acids. Produced via immunoSEQ multiplex PCR; TCRdb's table is partial and in-frame only. The table shows more than 350,000 clones, with 70% to 90% occurring only once. Sequencing input: peripheral blood. The chain joins TRBV28 to TRBJ1-1; no clear D. This sequence originates from a woman aged 25 to 39 with COVID-19, enrolled during active disease. The CDR3 here is CASSPRQNTEAFF. As DNA, the CDR3 is TGTGCCAGCAGTCCGCGACAGAACACTGAAGCTTTCTTT. Full variable domain (outside the CDR3, taken from reference TRBV28 and TRBJ1-1): DVKVTQSSRYLVKRTGEKVFLECVQDMDHENMFWYRQDPGLGLRLIYFSYDVKMKEKGDIPEGYSVSREKKERFSLILESASTNQTSMYLCASSPRQNTEAFFGQGTRLTVV.